This TCR beta chain emerged from a study of blood T cells in healthy people across ages. Only a few counts were recorded for this clonotype. V was trimmed by 0 bases and J by 4 bases, leaving 12 bases between them. Per the germline V gene, CDR1 is LGHNA and CDR2 is YNFKEQ. The CDR3 contains 15 residues. Together with a sample-barcoded 5' primer, a J-beta primer mix was included in a second PCR lasting 7 to 11 cycles. Every sample returned 3 million or more CDR3-containing paired-end reads. From the 5' RACE reads, TCRdb called clonotypes with MiXCR, one entry per CDR3 protein. There are around 1,000,000 distinct CDR3 sequences in the sample; around 27% occur only once, and about 0.69% lies in the top ten. The sample also formed part of further work on T cells of mothers and their children. That source reports: Six children, together with their three healthy Caucasian mothers, made up the donors.

The TCR originated in a girl aged 2 to 9 in good health. Specimen: blood. This sequence joins TRBV4-2 and TRBJ1-2; a weak D match, TRBD1 (5 bases). The CDR3 region has the DNA TGTGCCAGCAGCCAAGATAACGGGGGAAGCTATGGCTACACCTTC. It yields the protein CASSQDNGGSYGYTF.